This TCR beta chain was sequenced during a study of cytomegalovirus exposure and HLA in healthy donors. Primers: 60 Vbeta forward and 13 Jbeta reverse. Here immunoSEQ multiplex PCR was the method, and the copy in TCRdb shows in-frame clones only, minus some. The sample has over 200,000 clones, over 60% seen once; the top ten hold less than 2%. The CDR3 consists of 15 residues. V shed 6 bases, J shed 0 bases, and the junction held 5 bases outside the gene matches. Germline V lookup: CDR1 SGHNT, CDR2 YENEEA. This clone has only a few counts. The source material was PBMCs. The V and J genes are TRBV11-3 and TRBJ1-3; 7 bases are a match to TRBD1. This receptor was obtained from a male donor in good health and CMV-seronegative. Here the CDR3 DNA reads TGTGCCAGCAGTTACAGGGGAGCCTCTGGAAACACCATATATTTT. The encoded protein is CASSYRGASGNTIYF.